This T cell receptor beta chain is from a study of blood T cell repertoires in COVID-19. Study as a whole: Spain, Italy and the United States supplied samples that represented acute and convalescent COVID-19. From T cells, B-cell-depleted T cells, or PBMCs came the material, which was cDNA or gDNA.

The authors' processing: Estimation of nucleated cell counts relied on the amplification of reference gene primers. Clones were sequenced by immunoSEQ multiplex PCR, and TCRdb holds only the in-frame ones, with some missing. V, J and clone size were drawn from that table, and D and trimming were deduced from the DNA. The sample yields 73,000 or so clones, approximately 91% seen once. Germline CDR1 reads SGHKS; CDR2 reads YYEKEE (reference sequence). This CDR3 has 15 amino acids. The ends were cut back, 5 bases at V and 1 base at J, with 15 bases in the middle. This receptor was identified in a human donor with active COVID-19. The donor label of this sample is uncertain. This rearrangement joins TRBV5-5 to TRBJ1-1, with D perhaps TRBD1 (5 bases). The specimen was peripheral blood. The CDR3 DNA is TGTGCCAGCAGTATGCAGGGTTTCTCGAACACTGAAGCTTTCTTT. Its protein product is CASSMQGFSNTEAFF.